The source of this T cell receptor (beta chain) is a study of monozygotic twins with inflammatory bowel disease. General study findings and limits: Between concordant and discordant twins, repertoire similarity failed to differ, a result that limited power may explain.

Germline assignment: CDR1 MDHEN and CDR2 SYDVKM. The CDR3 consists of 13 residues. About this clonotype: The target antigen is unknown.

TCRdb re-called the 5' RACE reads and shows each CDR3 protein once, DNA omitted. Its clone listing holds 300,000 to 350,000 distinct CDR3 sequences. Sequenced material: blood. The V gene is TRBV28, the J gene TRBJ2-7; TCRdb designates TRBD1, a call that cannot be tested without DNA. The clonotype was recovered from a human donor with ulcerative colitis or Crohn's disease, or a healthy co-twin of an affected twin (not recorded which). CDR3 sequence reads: CASSLGQGNEQYF.